Shown below are 22 T cell receptor beta chains from a single sample sequenced in a study of cytomegalovirus exposure and HLA in healthy donors. A multiplex PCR was run with 60 Vbeta primers and 13 Jbeta primers. Measured with immunoSEQ multiplex PCR; TCRdb has only the in-frame clones, and not every one. Of fewer than 200,000 clones in the sample, more than 75% were seen once. The specimen was PBMCs. Receptor source: a girl younger than two in good health and CMV-seronegative.

This clone was seen a single time. Additional DNA sequences in this sample encode the identical CDR3. CDR3 amino acids: CASSVGGAGDTQYF. DNA of the CDR3: TGTGCCAGCAGCGTAGGCGGGGCTGGGGATACGCAGTATTTT. This chain joins TRBV9 and TRBJ2-3; perhaps TRBD2 as D (6 bases). Trimming stripped 0 bases from V and 6 bases from J, with 11 bases between. The germline CDR1 and CDR2 sequences are SGDLS and YYNGEE. This CDR3 region has 14 residues.

This clone was seen more than once but under ten times. V and J are TRBV6-1 and TRBJ1-4, with D possibly TRBD1 on 5 matching bases. With 1 base removed from V and 8 bases from J, the gap between germline ends came to 11 bases. Germline V gene lookup returns CDR1 MNHNS and CDR2 SASEGT. This CDR3 comprises 14 residues. CDR3 region: CASSEVGGREKLFF. The DNA for the CDR3 is TGTGCCAGCAGTGAAGTGGGGGGACGGGAAAAACTGTTTTTT.

V gene TRBV7-9 combines with J gene TRBJ2-1; 12 nucleotides match TRBD2. Germline CDR1 reads SEHNR; CDR2 reads FQNEAQ (reference sequence). With V trimmed by 6 bases and J by 3 bases, 6 bases remained unmatched. This CDR3 is built from 16 residues. The DNA for the CDR3 is TGTGCCAGCAGTTCTGGACTAGCGGGAATCTACAATGAGCAGTTCTTC. This gives the protein CASSSGLAGIYNEQFF.

J is TRBJ2-1 and V is TRBV13, with a weak D call TRBD1 (5 bases). The CDR3 is 11 amino acids. Germline V gene sequence: CDR1 PRHDT, CDR2 FYEKMQ (reference sequence). V lost 2 bases, J lost 10 bases, and 6 bases lay in between. The CDR3 region is CASSLSGEQFF. The CDR3 region has the DNA TGTGCCAGCAGCTTATCAGGGGAGCAGTTCTTC.

The V call is TRBV6-1, the J call TRBJ2-2; maybe TRBD2 (7 bases). V lost 2 bases, J lost 4 bases, and 11 bases lay in between. Germline lookup yields CDR1 MNHNS and CDR2 SASEGT. The CDR3 covers 15 residues. The DNA for the CDR3 is TGTGCCAGCAGTGAAAACGGGGGGCCCACCGGGGAGCTGTTTTTT. Translating gives CASSENGGPTGELFF.

The CDR3 spells CASSLGAGQVSGNTIYF. The CDR3, as DNA: TGTGCCAGCAGCTTAGGGGCGGGACAGGTCTCTGGAAACACCATATATTTT. V usage is TRBV7-2 and J usage is TRBJ1-3, with 8 positions matching TRBD1. The CDR3 consists of 17 residues. In germline, CDR1 is SGHTA, CDR2 FQGNSA. With V trimmed by 1 base and J by 0 bases, 5 bases remained unmatched.

The chain employs TRBV6-6 and TRBJ2-3; D is perhaps TRBD2 (7 bases). In germline, CDR1 is MNHNY, CDR2 SVGAGI (reference sequence). The V end was cut by 10 bases, the J end by 4 bases, with 12 bases between. This CDR3 comprises 12 residues. This CDR3 reads CATTGGPDTQYF. Here the CDR3 DNA reads TGTGCCACCACGGGGGGCCCAGATACGCAGTATTTT.

This clone was observed a few times. The chain links TRBV7-2 to TRBJ2-7; possible D gene TRBD2, 5 bases. The CDR3 is 16 amino acids. Trimming stripped 4 bases from V and 2 bases from J, with 18 bases between. From germline, CDR1 is SGHTA and CDR2 FQGNSA. The CDR3 sequence is CASSSEEAPFPYEQYF. The CDR3 nucleotides are TGTGCCAGCAGCTCGGAGGAGGCCCCCTTCCCCTACGAGCAGTACTTC. The full variable domain, in which reference TRBV7-2 and TRBJ2-7 provide the parts outside the CDR3, is GAGVSQSPSNKVTEKGKDVELRCDPISGHTALYWYRQSLGQGLEFLIYFQGNSAPDKSGLPSDRFSAERTGGSVSTLTIQRTQQEDSAVYLCASSSEEAPFPYEQYFGPGTRLTVT.

This clone was detected once. V gene TRBV7-9 combines with J gene TRBJ1-4, with TRBD1 identical over 8 bases. The CDR3 is made up of 16 amino acids. CDR1 and CDR2 (germline): SEHNR, FQNEAQ (reference sequence). V shed 2 bases and J 8 bases; nucleotides not matched to a gene: 10. CDR3 nucleotide sequence: TGTGCCAGCAGCTTACGCCTAAGACAGGGGATAGAAAAACTGTTTTTT. Amino acid sequence: CASSLRLRQGIEKLFF.

The CDR3 sequence: CASSAPGSRSDTQYF. The CDR3 DNA reads TGTGCCAGCAGCGCCCCAGGCTCACGCTCAGATACGCAGTATTTT. The chain uses TRBV5-4 and TRBJ2-3; the D is unclear. The germline V gene has CDR1 SGHNT and CDR2 YYREEE (reference sequence). The V end was cut by 4 bases, the J end by 4 bases, with 16 bases between. The CDR3 runs 15 residues.

The chain recombines TRBV4-1 with TRBJ2-2, with a tentative D call TRBD2 (5 bases). The CDR3 totals 15 residues. From germline, CDR1 is MGHRA and CDR2 YSYEKL. Trimming shortened V by 2 bases and J by 10 bases, and 17 bases separated the two germline ends. CDR3 nucleotide sequence: TGCGCCAGCAGCCAATCCGCAGTTAGGACTGTGGAGCTGTTTTTT. The encoded protein is CASSQSAVRTVELFF.

This chain uses TRBV9 with TRBJ1-3, with D perhaps TRBD1 (5 bases). The CDR3 is 16 residues long. Germline V lookup: CDR1 SGDLS, CDR2 YYNGEE. V was pared by 0 bases and J by 4 bases, with 14 bases between. DNA of the CDR3: TGTGCCAGCAGCGTAGATGGGGCAGGGATCGGAAACACCATATATTTT. Protein: CASSVDGAGIGNTIYF.

The J gene is TRBJ2-5, the V gene TRBV19; TRBD2 matches at 13 bases. Trimming took 2 bases from V and 5 from J; bases not matched to a gene: 5. The CDR3 contains 16 residues. Germline V gene sequence: CDR1 LNHDA, CDR2 SQIVND (reference sequence). CDR3 protein: CASSIRTSGRGETQYF. The CDR3 DNA sequence: TGTGCCAGTAGTATAAGAACTAGCGGGAGGGGGGAGACCCAGTACTTC.

V and J are TRBV18 and TRBJ2-7; TRBD1 agrees at 7 bases. The V segment lost 4 bases and the J segment 3 bases; nucleotides outside the gene matches: 6. From germline, CDR1 is KGHSH and CDR2 LQKENI. The CDR3 covers 14 residues. The CDR3 DNA reads as TGTGCCAGCTCACTCGCCGGGACAGTCTACGAGCAGTACTTC. The encoded protein is CASSLAGTVYEQYF.

The chain has TRBV30 and TRBJ2-7; D is perhaps TRBD1 (6 bases). This CDR3 spans 13 amino acids. The ends were cut back, 0 bases at V and 6 bases at J, with 12 bases in the middle. CDR1 and CDR2 from the germline V gene are GTSNPN and SVGIG (reference sequence). The CDR3: CAWSVIRGGEQYF. CDR3 in DNA: TGTGCCTGGAGTGTAATACGAGGGGGCGAGCAGTACTTC.

This chain uses TRBV4-3 with TRBJ2-3; D may be TRBD1 (6 bases). The CDR3 loop spans 15 amino acids. V was cut by 4 bases and J by 2 bases, with 13 bases left in between. CDR1 LGHNA and CDR2 YSLEER come from the germline V gene. The CDR3 DNA reads TGCGCCAGCAGCCGCCGGGACAAGGCCACAGATACGCAGTATTTT. Residues: CASSRRDKATDTQYF.

This clone was detected only a few times. The chain employs TRBV7-8 and TRBJ1-1; 7 bases align to TRBD1. Germline V gene sequence: CDR1 SGHVS, CDR2 FQNEAQ. Trimming took 5 bases from V and 0 from J; bases not matched to a gene: 9. This CDR3 spans 16 amino acids. The CDR3 nucleotides read TGTGCCAGCAGCACTGGACAGGCCCACATGAACACTGAAGCTTTCTTT. Its protein is CASSTGQAHMNTEAFF.

This chain joins TRBV13 and TRBJ2-3; D might be TRBD2 (5 bases). V lost 2 bases and J lost 2, with 11 bases in between. This CDR3 contains 15 residues. CDR1 is PRHDT and CDR2 is FYEKMQ in the germline V gene (reference sequence). CDR3 loop: CASSLWTEHTDTQYF. The DNA for the CDR3 is TGTGCCAGCAGCTTATGGACTGAACACACAGATACGCAGTATTTT.

The rearrangement uses TRBV27 and TRBJ1-1; a possible D gene is TRBD1 (6 bases). V was trimmed by 6 bases and J by 7 bases, leaving 15 bases between them. The CDR3 has 13 amino acids. Looked up from germline, CDR1 is MNHEY and CDR2 is SMNVEV (reference sequence). The CDR3 nucleotides are TGTGCCAGCAGCGAAACAGGGTTCTTTGAAGCTTTCTTT. The encoded protein is CASSETGFFEAFF.

The chain links TRBV9 to TRBJ2-6; D ambiguous. Deletions cut 4 bases from V and 0 bases from J, with 5 bases between. The CDR3 runs 14 residues. Per germline, CDR1 SGDLS and CDR2 YYNGEE. The CDR3 sequence: CASSPYSGANVLTF. In nucleotides, the CDR3 is TGTGCCAGCAGCCCTTACTCTGGGGCCAACGTCCTGACTTTC.

V is TRBV6-1 and J is TRBJ1-1; no reliable D call. This CDR3 contains 14 residues. Looked up from germline, CDR1 is MNHNS and CDR2 is SASEGT. Trimming shortened V by 3 bases and J by 2 bases, and 10 bases separated the two germline ends. The CDR3 DNA reads TGTGCCAGCAGTGACTCGGGGAAAAACACTGAAGCTTTCTTT. Translating gives CASSDSGKNTEAFF.

The chain's CDR3 is CASSQGGTGVSPLHF. The CDR3 nucleotides read TGCGCCAGCAGCCAAGGAGGAACAGGGGTTTCACCCCTCCACTTT. The chain links TRBV4-1 to TRBJ1-6; 7 nucleotides line up with TRBD1. CDR1 is MGHRA, CDR2 YSYEKL, per germline. The CDR3 runs 15 residues. Trimming took 1 base from V and 9 from J; bases not matched to a gene: 6.